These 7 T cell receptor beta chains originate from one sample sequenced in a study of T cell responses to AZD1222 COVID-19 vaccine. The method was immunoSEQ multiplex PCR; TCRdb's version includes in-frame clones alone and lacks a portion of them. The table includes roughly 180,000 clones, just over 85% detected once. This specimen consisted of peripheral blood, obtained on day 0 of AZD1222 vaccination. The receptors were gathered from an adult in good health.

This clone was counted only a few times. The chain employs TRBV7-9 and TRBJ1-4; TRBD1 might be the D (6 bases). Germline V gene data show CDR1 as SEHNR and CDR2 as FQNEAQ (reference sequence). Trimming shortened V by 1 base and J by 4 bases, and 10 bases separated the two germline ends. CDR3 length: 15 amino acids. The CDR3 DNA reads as TGTGCCAGCAGCTTAGTCTCACAGGGTAATGAAAAACTGTTTTTT. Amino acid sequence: CASSLVSQGNEKLFF.

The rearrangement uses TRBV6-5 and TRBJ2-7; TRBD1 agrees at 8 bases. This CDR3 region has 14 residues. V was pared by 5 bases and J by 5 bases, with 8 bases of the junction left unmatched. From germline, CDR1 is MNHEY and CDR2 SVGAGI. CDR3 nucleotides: TGTGCCAGCAGTCGACAGGGGAAGGGGCACGAGCAGTACTTC. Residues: CASSRQGKGHEQYF.

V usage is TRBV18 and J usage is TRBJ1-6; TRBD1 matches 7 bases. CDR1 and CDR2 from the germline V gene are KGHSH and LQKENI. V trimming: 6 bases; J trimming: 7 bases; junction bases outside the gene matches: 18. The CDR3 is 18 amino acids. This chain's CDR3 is CASSNSVYEGQLNSPLHF. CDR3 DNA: TGTGCCAGCTCTAACTCTGTTTATGAGGGACAGTTAAATTCACCCCTCCACTTT.

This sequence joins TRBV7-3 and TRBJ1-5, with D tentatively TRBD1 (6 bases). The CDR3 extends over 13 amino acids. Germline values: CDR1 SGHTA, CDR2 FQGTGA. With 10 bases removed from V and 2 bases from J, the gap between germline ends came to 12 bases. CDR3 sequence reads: CAIGQFRNQPQHF. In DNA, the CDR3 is TGTGCCATCGGACAGTTCCGCAATCAGCCCCAGCATTTT.

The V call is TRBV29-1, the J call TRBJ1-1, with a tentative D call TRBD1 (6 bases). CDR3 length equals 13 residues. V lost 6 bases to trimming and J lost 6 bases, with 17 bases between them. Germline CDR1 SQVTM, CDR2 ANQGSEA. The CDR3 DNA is TGCAGCGTGTTACAGGGTCTTGGGCCTGAAGCTTTCTTT. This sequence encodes CSVLQGLGPEAFF.

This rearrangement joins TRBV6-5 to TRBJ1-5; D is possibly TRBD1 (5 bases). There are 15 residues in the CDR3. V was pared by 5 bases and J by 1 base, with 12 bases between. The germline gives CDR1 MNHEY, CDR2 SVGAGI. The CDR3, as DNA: TGTGCCAGCAGTCCCCGGGGCCACAGCAATCAGCCCCAGCATTTT. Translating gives CASSPRGHSNQPQHF.

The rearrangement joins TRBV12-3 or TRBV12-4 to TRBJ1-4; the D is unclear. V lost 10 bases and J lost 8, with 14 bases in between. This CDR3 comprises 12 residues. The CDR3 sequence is CATAFTREKLFF. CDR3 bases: TGTGCCACCGCCTTTACGAGGGAAAAACTGTTTTTT.